This record covers a single T cell receptor beta chain. These data originate in a study of blood T cell repertoires in COVID-19. As originally analysed: Using reference gene primer amplification, nucleated cell counts were estimated. Clones were sequenced by immunoSEQ multiplex PCR, and TCRdb holds only the in-frame ones, with some missing. V, J and clone size are those of that table, while D and trimming were read from the DNA. The data hold 180,000 or so clones, with just under 80% observed a single time. V dropped 3 bases and J dropped 5 bases, with 16 bases sitting between them. Per germline, CDR1 ENHRY and CDR2 SYGVKD. CDR3 length: 15 amino acids.

The gene calls are TRBV10-3 and TRBJ2-5; maybe TRBD2 (6 bases). The sequence was obtained from a woman aged 80 or over with active or convalescent COVID-19. Sequenced sample: peripheral blood. The CDR3: CAISDGTGLRETQYF. Written as DNA, the CDR3 is TGTGCCATCAGTGATGGGACTGGCCTTAGGGAGACCCAGTACTTC.